This T cell receptor beta chain was retrieved from a study of blood T cell repertoires in COVID-19. The length of the CDR3 is 16 residues. Trimming took 4 bases from V and 0 from J; bases not matched to a gene: 7. Germline V CDR1 and CDR2: MNHEY, SMNVEV (reference sequence). Clones were read by immunoSEQ multiplex PCR, and TCRdb kept only the in-frame ones, dropping some. The sample includes about 63,000 clones, around 93% of them seen just once. The clonotype comes from a man in his forties or fifties with active COVID-19. Specimen: peripheral blood. The genes are TRBV27 and TRBJ2-3; 7 bases line up with TRBD2. The CDR3 DNA reads TGTGCCAGCAGTTCGGGGACTAACGGGAGCACAGATACGCAGTATTTT. It is translated as CASSSGTNGSTDTQYF.